This TCR beta chain was observed in a study of blood T cell repertoires in COVID-19 (dated by TCRdb to the early 2020s). The study in broad terms: Samples covering the acute and convalescent phases of COVID-19 were provided by collaborators in the United States, Italy and Spain. Nearly every sample came with metadata listing a de-identified subject ID, COVID-19 status, age in years and sex. Samples were obtained from the ongoing ImmuneRACE study (first 160 participants) and from 1,254 subjects provided by 6 global collaborators. HLA class I and class II types, where available, came from metadata supplied by the sample provider rather than from assay-based typing. The material from the prospective study consisted of cDNA or gDNA derived from T cells, B-cell-depleted T cells, or PBMCs. Deeply sampled blood TCRbeta repertoires from subjects exposed to, actively infected with, or recovered from COVID-19 were included in the dataset. The repertoires were released in a freely available public database intended as a resource for research on the immune response to SARS-CoV-2. Here is what the overall study found, with its caveats: How much clinical and demographic metadata was included differed by source and by participant, and the metadata was provided uncurated.

Collaborating institutions collected whole blood in K2EDTA tubes following their own protocols. For TCRbeta analysis, collaborators shipped samples in one of three forms: frozen whole blood, isolated PBMCs, or DNA extracted from either of those sample types. Points on this clone: This receptor's antigen is unknown. Base qualities are not provided; no much larger clone lies one nucleotide away.

The CDR3 starts with the cysteine, ends with the phenylalanine, and has 15 residues. Just the 45-base CDR3 DNA is kept, in frame starting at base 1. From the germline V gene, CDR1 is SGHDT and CDR2 is YYEEEE. The V end loses 0 bases and the J end loses 0 bases, and a stretch of 9 bases separates them. The immunoSEQ Assay, a bias-controlled multiplex PCR, was used to amplify TCRbeta CDR3 regions from genomic DNA. Concerning the study's data processing: Nucleated cell counts per sample were estimated from amplification of reference gene primers within the assay. Sequence reads were collapsed and filtered to measure the absolute abundance of every unique TCRbeta CDR3 rearrangement. For each sample, productive Simpson clonality was calculated as the square root of Simpson's diversity index over productive rearrangements. Here the immuneACCESS table is served through TCRdb, limited to in-frame sequences with V and J called. Missing clones are a known gap in these copies; in checked studies unresolved V genes cover under half, and the rest lacks a known reason. The V and J calls and the clone size are those of that table, but D and trimming were determined from the DNA. This sample lists 150,000 to 180,000 clones; less than 95% were detected once. The ten largest clonotypes hold about 0.55% of the sample.

This TCR was sampled from a man aged 50 to 60 with acute or convalescent COVID-19. The chain joins TRBV5-6 to TRBJ2-5; the D gene lacks a confident call. The sample consisted of peripheral blood. The nucleotide sequence reads as follows: TGTGCCAGCAGCTTGGGTACACCGTACCAAGAGACCCAGTACTTC. This encodes CASSLGTPYQETQYF.